This T cell receptor beta chain was recorded in a study of human T cells and chemical hapten exposure. A single record per CDR3 protein comes from TCRdb applying MiXCR to the RACE reads. This sample has about 260,000 distinct CDR3 sequences, with around 9.3% found just once. Study findings and constraints: The donors suffered from alopecia, so their immune response may not match that of healthy people. Controls had significantly fewer large CDR3 similarity clusters than were formed by expanded TCRs.

CDR1 and CDR2 (germline): SQVTM, ANQGSEA. This CDR3 is 13 amino acids long. V shed 5 bases and J shed 0 bases, with 10 bases lying between them. This clonotype was detected only a few times. Its antigen is unidentified. Time point reported: pre-sensitization, week 0. Treatment meaning: therapeutic diphenylcyclopropenone sensitization with weekly scalp DPC. The total RNA was obtained from whole blood that was not fractionated. The clonotype originates from a woman aged 40 to 50 with alopecia areata. Some clones in this sample may be carry-over from other donors' samples. The material was whole blood, obtained in connection with sensitization to the hapten diphenylcyclopropenone (DPC). The chain has TRBV29-1 and TRBJ2-5; no clear D gene. CDR3 sequence (DNA): TGCAGCGTTTTGTCCGACTACCAAGAGACCCAGTACTTC. It translates to CSVLSDYQETQYF.